This T cell receptor (beta chain) was observed in a study of blood T cells in healthy people across ages. This CDR3 has 19 residues. The junction had 9 bases not matched to a gene; V was cut back by 3 bases and J by 0 bases. Germline V gene sequence: CDR1 KGHDR, CDR2 SFDVKD. Sample-barcoded 5' priming and a J-beta primer mix drove a second PCR of about 6 to 11 cycles. In TCRdb, the 5' RACE reads were re-called with MiXCR into one record per CDR3 protein. This table has about 1.8 million distinct CDR3 sequences, 40% to 55% appearing once. Input material: blood. The TCR comes from a woman aged 40 to 50 in good health. The rearrangement links TRBV24-1 to TRBJ2-3, with 12 bases identical to TRBD1. CDR3 coding DNA: TGTGCCACCAGTGATCCAACCCGGGACAGGGGGCTGAGCACAGATACGCAGTATTTT. Translation: CATSDPTRDRGLSTDTQYF.